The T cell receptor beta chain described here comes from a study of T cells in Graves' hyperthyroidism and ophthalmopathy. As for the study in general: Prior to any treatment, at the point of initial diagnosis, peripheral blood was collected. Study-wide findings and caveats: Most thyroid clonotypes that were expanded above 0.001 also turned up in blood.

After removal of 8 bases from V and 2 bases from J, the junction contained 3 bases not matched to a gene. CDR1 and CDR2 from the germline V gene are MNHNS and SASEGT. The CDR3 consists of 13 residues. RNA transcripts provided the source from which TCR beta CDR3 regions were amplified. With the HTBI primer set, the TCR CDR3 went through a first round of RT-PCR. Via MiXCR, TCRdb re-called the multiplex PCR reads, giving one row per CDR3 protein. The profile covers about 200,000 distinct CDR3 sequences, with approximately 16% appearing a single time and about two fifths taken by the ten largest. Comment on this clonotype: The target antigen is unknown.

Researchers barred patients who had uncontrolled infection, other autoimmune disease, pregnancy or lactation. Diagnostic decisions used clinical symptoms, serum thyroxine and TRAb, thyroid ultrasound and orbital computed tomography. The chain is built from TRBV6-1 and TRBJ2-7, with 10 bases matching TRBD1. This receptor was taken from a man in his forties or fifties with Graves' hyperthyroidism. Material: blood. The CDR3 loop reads CASRTGGTYEQYF. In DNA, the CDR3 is TGTGCCAGCCGGACAGGGGGAACCTACGAGCAGTACTTC.